This T cell receptor beta chain appears in the sequencing data of a study of blood T cell repertoires in COVID-19. Trimming left V 4 bases short and J 3 bases short, with 9 bases between. This CDR3 has 14 residues. Germline lookup yields CDR1 KGHSH and CDR2 LQKENI. Assay: immunoSEQ multiplex PCR; the TCRdb copy retains only in-frame clones and omits some. This table has just under 350,000 clones, 88% appearing once. The sequence derives from a woman aged 70-85 years with COVID-19, enrolled during active disease. J is TRBJ1-4 and V is TRBV18; D possibly corresponds to TRBD1 (6 bases). The sample taken for sequencing was peripheral blood. This chain's CDR3 is CASSQDSPNEKLFF. The CDR3 DNA follows: TGTGCCAGCTCACAGGACAGCCCTAATGAAAAACTGTTTTTT. Full variable domain (missing parts from reference TRBV18 and TRBJ1-4): NAGVMQNPRHLVRRRGQEARLRCSPMKGHSHVYWYRQLPEEGLKFMVYLQKENIIDESGMPKERFSAEFPKEGPSILRIQQVVRGDSAAYFCASSQDSPNEKLFFGSGTQLSVL.